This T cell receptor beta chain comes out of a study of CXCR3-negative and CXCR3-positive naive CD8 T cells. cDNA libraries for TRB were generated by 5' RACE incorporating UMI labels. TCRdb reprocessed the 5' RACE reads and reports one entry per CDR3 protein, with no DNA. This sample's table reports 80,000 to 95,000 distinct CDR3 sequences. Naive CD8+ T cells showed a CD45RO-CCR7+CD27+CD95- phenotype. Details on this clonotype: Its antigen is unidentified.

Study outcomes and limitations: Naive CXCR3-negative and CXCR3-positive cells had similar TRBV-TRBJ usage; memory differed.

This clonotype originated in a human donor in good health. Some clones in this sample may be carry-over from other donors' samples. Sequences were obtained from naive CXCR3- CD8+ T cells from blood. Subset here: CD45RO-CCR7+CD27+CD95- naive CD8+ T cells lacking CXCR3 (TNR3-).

The CDR3 region is CASNPSGAYNEQFF. The genes are TRBV27 and TRBJ2-1; TCRdb outputs TRBD2, but without DNA this stays unchecked. CDR1 is MNHEY and CDR2 is SMNVEV in the germline V gene (reference sequence). The CDR3 sequence is 14 residues long.